Listed here are 29 T cell receptor beta chains from one sample, sequenced in a study of read filtering for tumor transcriptome and immune sequencing. From roughly 400 ng of RNA, a library with molecular barcoded alpha/delta and beta/gamma adaptors was made. TCRdb passed the reads through MiXCR, listing each CDR3 protein once. This repertoire shows about 39,000 distinct CDR3 sequences, around 15% found once; its top ten account for 18%. Specimen: a population of CD138-negative cells sorted from bone marrow. All receptors derive from a donor at least 40 years old with multiple myeloma.

This clonotype is classed as medium-sized. The chain carries TRBV30 and TRBJ2-1; tentative D call: TRBD1 (5 bases). Germline CDR1 reads GTSNPN; CDR2 reads SVGIG (reference sequence). V was shortened by 4 bases and J by 3 bases, with 13 bases between the two germline ends. CDR3 length: 14 residues. The CDR3 protein is CAWNLDTNYNEQFF. The CDR3 region has the DNA TGTGCCTGGAATCTGGACACCAACTACAATGAGCAGTTCTTC.

This clonotype has ten or more counts. V usage is TRBV11-2 and J usage is TRBJ2-3, with 8 nucleotides matching TRBD2. J lost 8 bases, V lost 6 bases, and 10 bases had no gene match. This CDR3 is 14 amino acids long. The germline gives CDR1 SGHAT, CDR2 FQNNGV. CDR3: CASRPGTGGTTQYF. In DNA, the CDR3 is TGTGCCAGCAGACCCGGGACGGGAGGGACTACGCAGTATTTT.

This clonotype was counted many times. The rearrangement links TRBV20-1 to TRBJ2-5, with no clear D. Deletions cut 4 bases from V and 0 bases from J, with 24 bases between. The CDR3 has 18 residues. Germline V CDR1 and CDR2: DFQATT, SNEGSKA (reference sequence). CDR3 nucleotides: TGCAGTGCTATGGTCAGCTTAGGCGCGTTTGTGTACCAAGAGACCCAGTACTTC. It encodes CSAMVSLGAFVYQETQYF.

This clonotype was observed a few times. This CDR3 is CSALSRGGAGELFF. The CDR3 DNA sequence: TGCAGTGCCCTCTCAAGGGGGGGGGCCGGGGAGCTGTTTTTT. This rearrangement joins TRBV20-1 to TRBJ2-2; D may be TRBD2 (7 bases). The CDR3 is made up of 14 amino acids. The V and J ends lost 6 bases and 6 bases respectively, with 17 bases between them. Germline V lookup: CDR1 DFQATT, CDR2 SNEGSKA (reference sequence).

This clonotype was detected only a few times. The junction does not match germline at one end; this may be a read error. This chain connects TRBV6-1 to TRBJ2-5; no clear D. Germline V gives CDR1 MNHNS, CDR2 SASEGT. The CDR3 is 13 amino acids. The CDR3 region is CASGEEGIETQYF. DNA for the CDR3: TGTGCCAGCGGTGAAGAAGGGATCGAGACCCAGTACTTC.

At least ten counts were recorded for this clonotype. This chain joins TRBV12-3 or TRBV12-4 and TRBJ1-2, with 7 bases aligning to TRBD1. This CDR3 has 14 residues. Germline trimming cut 4 bases from V and 4 bases from J; bases unmatched to any gene: 6. CDR3 in DNA: TGTGCCAGCAGTTCAACAGGGGATGCCTATGGCTACACCTTC. It specifies CASSSTGDAYGYTF.

This clonotype was seen at least ten times. The genes are TRBV5-1 and TRBJ2-3; D unclear. Trimming removed 3 bases at V and 3 bases at J, with 14 bases between. The CDR3 sequence is 15 residues long. Germline V gene lookup returns CDR1 SGHRS and CDR2 YFSETQ. This CDR3 reads CASSSPMGYTDTQYF. In DNA form, the CDR3 reads TGCGCCAGCAGCTCCCCGATGGGGTATACAGATACGCAGTATTTT.

The chain recombines TRBV20-1 with TRBJ2-7; 7 nucleotides align to TRBD1. Germline V gene data show CDR1 as DFQATT and CDR2 as SNEGSKA (reference sequence). V lost 5 bases, J lost 5 bases, and 6 bases stayed unmatched. The CDR3 consists of 12 residues. DNA for the CDR3: TGCAGTGCTCAACGACAGGGTCACGAGCAGTACTTC. It encodes CSAQRQGHEQYF.

Ten or more counts support this clonotype. The V and J genes are TRBV7-9 and TRBJ2-6; D not resolved. V lost 1 base and J 0 bases, leaving 7 bases between the germline ends. The CDR3 contains 16 residues. Germline CDR1 is SEHNR and CDR2 is FQNEAQ (reference sequence). In DNA form, the CDR3 reads TGTGCCAGCAGCTTAGAGATCCACTCTGGGGCCAACGTCCTGACTTTC. Translating gives CASSLEIHSGANVLTF.

The sample holds many counts of this clonotype. The chain is built from TRBV4-1 and TRBJ1-1; 8 bases fit TRBD1. J gave up 0 bases and V 4 bases, and 10 bases lay outside the gene matches. CDR3 size: 17 residues. Germline lookup yields CDR1 MGHRA and CDR2 YSYEKL. In nucleotides, the CDR3 is TGCGCCAGCAGCCGGTACAGGGGGGGAAACATGAACACTGAAGCTTTCTTT. This sequence encodes CASSRYRGGNMNTEAFF.

This clonotype showed up many times. The genes are TRBV7-9 and TRBJ1-4; the D is unclear. The CDR3 has 16 residues. Germline V CDR1 and CDR2: SEHNR, FQNEAQ (reference sequence). Trimming stripped 2 bases from V and 7 bases from J, with 17 bases between. In nucleotides, the CDR3 is TGTGCCAGCAGCTTATTCCCGCTAGGGATCCGTGAAAAACTGTTTTTT. This codes for CASSLFPLGIREKLFF. Full variable domain (outside the CDR3, taken from reference TRBV7-9 and TRBJ1-4): DTGVSQNPRHKITKRGQNVTFRCDPISEHNRLYWYRQTLGQGPEFLTYFQNEAQLEKSRLLSDRFSAERPKGSFSTLEIQRTEQGDSAMYLCASSLFPLGIREKLFFGSGTQLSVL.

This clonotype occurred a few times. A much bigger clone sits one base away, suggesting this may be a read error. This sequence joins TRBV5-1 and TRBJ2-7; tentatively, D is TRBD1 or TRBD2 (5 bases each). Germline lookup yields CDR1 SGHRS and CDR2 YFSETQ. Trimming cost V 7 bases and J 0 bases, with 17 bases left between them. The CDR3 sequence is 15 residues long. Written as DNA, the CDR3 is TGCGCCAGCGGCCGGGACGGGGAGAGCTCCTACGAGCAGTACTTC. Translated: CASGRDGESSYEQYF.

This clonotype was seen at least ten times. The chain employs TRBV6-1 and TRBJ1-1; D call uncertain. The germline gives CDR1 MNHNS, CDR2 SASEGT. The CDR3 covers 16 residues. V lost 2 bases to trimming and J lost 1 base, with 14 bases between them. CDR3 loop: CASSEMGYWENTEAFF. Written as DNA, the CDR3 is TGTGCCAGCAGTGAAATGGGGTATTGGGAGAACACTGAAGCTTTCTTT.

Many counts were recorded for this clonotype. V and J are TRBV7-2 and TRBJ1-1; weak D call: TRBD1 (5 bases). The germline gives CDR1 SGHTA, CDR2 FQGNSA. The V and J ends lost 1 base and 2 bases respectively, with 11 bases between them. This CDR3 is built from 15 residues. The CDR3: CASSLDRGQNTEAFF. In DNA, the CDR3 is TGTGCCAGCAGCTTAGACCGGGGCCAAAACACTGAAGCTTTCTTT.

Concerning this clonotype: A far larger clone is one nucleotide away, so this likely arose from a read error. V and J are TRBV12-3 or TRBV12-4 and TRBJ2-7, with D perhaps matching TRBD1 (6 bases). V was clipped by 6 bases and J by 2 bases, with 20 bases between them. CDR3 size: 16 residues. CDR3 protein: CASSPIGGGGTYEQYF. The CDR3 DNA follows: TGTGCCAGCAGCCCGATAGGGGGTGGCGGAACCTACGAGCAGTACTTC.

A note on this clonotype: A read error is likely here: a far larger clone is one base away. As DNA, the CDR3 is TGTGCCAGCAGCTTCTCTGACACTAGCAATCAGCCCCAGCATTTT. This sequence encodes CASSFSDTSNQPQHF. This chain links TRBV7-9 with TRBJ1-5; D gene ambiguous. Looked up from germline, CDR1 is SEHNR and CDR2 is FQNEAQ (reference sequence). V lost 3 bases to trimming and J lost 0 bases, with 9 bases between them. CDR3 length equals 15 residues.

On this clonotype itself: A single base separates this from a much larger clone, so it may be a read error. The CDR3 DNA sequence: TGCGCCAGCAGCTTGGAAGGGGGGACCGGTGGTGGAGAACTGTTTTTT. Translation gives CASSLEGGTGGGELFF. J is TRBJ1-4 and V is TRBV5-1; weak D call: TRBD1 (6 bases). The CDR3 spans 16 residues. Trimming shortened V by 0 bases and J by 12 bases, and 21 bases separated the two germline ends. Looked up from germline, CDR1 is SGHRS and CDR2 is YFSETQ.

This clonotype was seen many times. The CDR3 coding sequence is TGTGCCAGCAGTTGGACCGAAGAGACCCAGTACTTC. Amino acids: CASSWTEETQYF. V gene TRBV6-2 or TRBV6-3 combines with J gene TRBJ2-5; D unclear. This CDR3 is built from 12 residues. V was trimmed by 4 bases and J by 3 bases, leaving 6 bases between them. Germline V CDR1 and CDR2: MNHEY, SVGEGT.

This clonotype came up many times. This chain uses TRBV20-1 with TRBJ1-2, with TRBD1 matching 8 bases. This CDR3 has 14 amino acids. The V gene's germline CDR1 is DFQATT and CDR2 SNEGSKA (reference sequence). V lost 7 bases to trimming and J lost 8 bases; unmatched junction nucleotides: 15. CDR3 region: CSVYPQGARYGYTF. Written as DNA, the CDR3 is TGCAGTGTCTATCCGCAGGGGGCCCGCTACGGCTACACCTTC.

This clonotype was detected ten times or more. The V gene is TRBV11-2, the J gene TRBJ1-1; D gene uncertain. Germline CDR1 is SGHAT and CDR2 is FQNNGV. The CDR3 loop spans 14 amino acids. Trimming pared 7 bases from V and 0 bases from J, leaving 12 bases between. The CDR3 DNA sequence: TGTGCCAGCACCCTCCGGACGATGAACACTGAAGCTTTCTTT. Its protein product is CASTLRTMNTEAFF.

In its sample, this clonotype was seen many times. The CDR3 protein is CASSFSLGVSGGAFFNEQFF. CDR3 sequence (DNA): TGTGCCAGCAGTTTTTCCCTTGGGGTGAGCGGGGGGGCCTTTTTTAATGAGCAGTTCTTC. The J gene is TRBJ2-1, the V gene TRBV12-3 or TRBV12-4; 10 nucleotides agree with TRBD2. After removal of 3 bases from V and 7 bases from J, the junction contained 21 bases not matched to a gene. The CDR3 runs 20 residues.

This clonotype was detected ten times or more. This sequence joins TRBV28 and TRBJ1-2, with TRBD1 matching over 7 bases. Trimming took 2 bases from V and 0 from J; bases not matched to a gene: 6. Germline V CDR1 and CDR2: MDHEN, SYDVKM. The CDR3 is made up of 16 amino acids. CDR3 coding DNA: TGTGCCAGCAGTTTAGTGGGACAGATACCTAACTATGGCTACACCTTC. Its protein product is CASSLVGQIPNYGYTF.

This clonotype qualifies as medium-sized. The chain employs TRBV30 and TRBJ2-7; the D is unclear. Germline V gives CDR1 GTSNPN, CDR2 SVGIG (reference sequence). The CDR3 spans 13 residues. The V end lost 4 bases, the J end lost 1 base, and 11 bases lay between the germline ends. The CDR3 coding sequence is TGTGCCTGGAAGGCAGCTTGGTCCTACGAGCAGTACTTC. As protein: CAWKAAWSYEQYF.

This clonotype was found many times. The rearrangement links TRBV7-2 to TRBJ2-7; TRBD1 matches at 9 bases. In germline, CDR1 is SGHTA, CDR2 FQGNSA. J was trimmed by 3 bases and V by 3 bases; bases with no gene match: 3. The CDR3 consists of 14 residues. For the CDR3, the DNA is TGTGCCAGCAGCTTGGGACAGGGAATCTACGAGCAGTACTTC. It specifies CASSLGQGIYEQYF.

This clonotype has just one count. A far larger clone is a single base away, which makes a read error likely. The chain is built from TRBV7-4 and TRBJ2-1, with 10 bases aligning to TRBD1. This CDR3 is 14 amino acids long. J gave up 12 bases and V 4 bases, and 9 bases lay outside the gene matches. The germline V gene encodes CDR1 SGHVT and CDR2 SQSDAQ. CDR3 DNA sequence: TGTGCCAGCAGCTCGGGACAGGGGTCGGATGGGCAGTTCTTC. Translating it yields CASSSGQGSDGQFF.

A few counts support this clonotype. This chain uses TRBV7-2 with TRBJ1-5; D is undetermined. Per the germline V gene, CDR1 is SGHTA and CDR2 is FQGNSA. The V gene lost 3 bases and the J gene lost 4 bases, with 4 bases spanning the gap. The CDR3 covers 12 residues. CDR3 amino acids: CASSLGNQPQHF. CDR3 coding DNA: TGTGCCAGCAGCTTGGGTAATCAGCCCCAGCATTTT.

This clonotype was observed at least ten times. This chain uses TRBV3-1 with TRBJ1-1; D gene unclear. Germline loops: CDR1 LGHDT, CDR2 YNNKEL (reference sequence). V gave up 6 bases and J gave up 7 bases, with 12 bases separating them. CDR3 length: 12 amino acids. The CDR3 loop is CASSTSWSEAFF. CDR3 sequence (DNA): TGTGCCAGCAGTACATCTTGGAGTGAAGCTTTCTTT.

This clonotype appeared many times. This chain uses TRBV6-1 with TRBJ2-7, with TRBD2 matching over 7 bases. This CDR3 region has 11 residues. Germline V lookup: CDR1 MNHNS, CDR2 SASEGT. The V gene end was trimmed by 5 bases and the J gene end by 7 bases; junction bases not matched to a gene: 2. CDR3 DNA sequence: TGTGCCAGCAGTTTTAGCGGGGAGCAGTACTTC. It yields the protein CASSFSGEQYF.

This clonotype was observed many times. The rearrangement uses TRBV27 and TRBJ1-5; 8 positions match TRBD1. The J segment lost 6 bases and the V segment lost 3 bases, leaving 4 bases of the junction unmatched. Per the germline V gene, CDR1 is MNHEY and CDR2 is SMNVEV (reference sequence). This CDR3 has 14 amino acids. CDR3 amino acids: CASSFSGGRQPQHF. Here the CDR3 DNA reads TGTGCCAGCAGTTTCTCAGGGGGCCGTCAGCCCCAGCATTTT.